These 17 T cell receptor beta chains originate from one sample sequenced in a study of molecular identifiers for immune sequencing clone quantification. TCRdb used MiXCR to reprocess the PCR reads, holding one entry per CDR3 protein. The data contain around 94,000 distinct CDR3 sequences, about 35% of them singletons. The sample taken for sequencing was naive CD8+ T cells from blood, with Jurkat cell RNA spiked in. Regarding subset: FACS-sorted CD8+CD4-CCR7+CD45RA+ naive T cells. These receptors were obtained from a human donor in good health. Some libraries in this study had Jurkat cell RNA spiked in.

This rearrangement joins TRBV28 to TRBJ2-7, with 9 bases aligning to TRBD2. The CDR3 length is 14 residues. CDR1 MDHEN and CDR2 SYDVKM come from the germline V gene. With V trimmed by 3 bases and J by 5 bases, 5 bases remained unmatched. CDR3: CASSFRTSDHEQYF. CDR3 bases: TGTGCCAGCAGTTTTAGGACTAGCGACCACGAGCAGTACTTC.

This clonotype was observed a handful of times. The rearrangement links TRBV12-3 or TRBV12-4 to TRBJ1-5; the match to TRBD1 covers 7 bases. The CDR3 runs 13 residues. V shed 6 bases, J shed 10 bases, and the junction held 9 bases outside the gene matches. The CDR3 coding sequence is TGTGCCAGCAGCTTCCAGGGGGATCCCCCCCAGCATTTT. It yields the protein CASSFQGDPPQHF.

In this sample, this clonotype turned up many times. This rearrangement joins TRBV28 to TRBJ2-3; weak D call: TRBD2 (5 bases). Deletions cut 8 bases from V and 4 bases from J, with 13 bases between. This CDR3 is built from 13 residues. Germline V gene sequence: CDR1 MDHEN, CDR2 SYDVKM. This CDR3 reads CASAAGGPDTQYF. DNA for the CDR3: TGTGCCAGCGCCGCAGGAGGCCCAGATACGCAGTATTTT.

The rearrangement uses TRBV9 and TRBJ2-3; unclear D gene. CDR1 is SGDLS, CDR2 YYNGEE, per germline. CDR3 length: 15 residues. V was clipped by 3 bases and J by 2 bases, with 13 bases between them. CDR3: CASSEGSLNTDTQYF. CDR3 bases: TGTGCCAGCAGCGAAGGCAGCTTAAACACAGATACGCAGTATTTT.

The chain joins TRBV25-1 to TRBJ2-5; D might be TRBD2 (7 bases). Per germline, CDR1 MGHDK and CDR2 SYGVNS. The CDR3 has 13 amino acids. With 3 bases removed from V and 9 bases from J, the gap between germline ends came to 14 bases. In nucleotides, the CDR3 is TGTGCCAGCAGTGAGGGGGCGGGGGAGCCCCAGTACTTC. This codes for CASSEGAGEPQYF.

This sequence joins TRBV29-1 and TRBJ2-7, with TRBD2 matching over 16 bases. V shed 3 bases, J shed 3 bases, and the junction held 5 bases outside the gene matches. This CDR3 comprises 16 residues. CDR1 SQVTM and CDR2 ANQGSEA come from the germline V gene. The CDR3 spells CSVEGLAGGPGYEQYF. In DNA, the CDR3 is TGCAGCGTTGAGGGACTAGCGGGAGGGCCTGGCTACGAGCAGTACTTC.

V and J are TRBV19 and TRBJ2-4; maybe TRBD1 (6 bases). The CDR3 is made up of 15 amino acids. Germline V gene lookup returns CDR1 LNHDA and CDR2 SQIVND (reference sequence). Trimming cost V 10 bases and J 13 bases, with 29 bases left between them. The CDR3 loop reads CATSSSGQRGIIQYF. CDR3 nucleotides: TGTGCCACCTCGAGCTCCGGACAGCGTGGAATCATACAGTACTTC.

This clonotype was detected many times. The chain links TRBV27 to TRBJ2-5; TRBD2 matches 12 bases. CDR1 is MNHEY and CDR2 is SMNVEV in the germline V gene (reference sequence). J gave up 0 bases and V 5 bases, and 7 bases lay outside the gene matches. CDR3 length: 17 residues. For the CDR3, the DNA is TGTGCCAGCAGTACGAAAGGACTAGCGGGGTACCAAGAGACCCAGTACTTC. It specifies CASSTKGLAGYQETQYF.

Only a few counts were recorded for this clonotype. V usage is TRBV6-2 or TRBV6-3 and J usage is TRBJ2-7; D possibly corresponds to TRBD1 (6 bases). The germline V and J ends were trimmed by 8 bases and 13 bases, with 30 bases remaining between them. Germline-derived CDR1 and CDR2 are MNHEY and SVGEGT. This CDR3 contains 15 residues. Here the CDR3 DNA reads TGTGCCAGCCGTCACCCGTGGGGCCTAACAGGGACCAACTACTTC. Translated, it gives CASRHPWGLTGTNYF.

J is TRBJ2-7 and V is TRBV7-8; 9 bases are a match to TRBD2. Germline values: CDR1 SGHVS, CDR2 FQNEAQ. CDR3 length: 14 residues. V shed 8 bases, J shed 3 bases, and the junction held 8 bases outside the gene matches. CDR3 DNA: TGTGCCAGCGGCGAGGGACTAGCATTCTACGAGCAGTACTTC. It yields the protein CASGEGLAFYEQYF.

The sample holds a few counts of this clonotype. V and J are TRBV12-3 or TRBV12-4 and TRBJ2-3, with D possibly matching TRBD1 (5 bases). The CDR3 spans 13 residues. Trimming took 2 bases from V and 4 from J, leaving 7 bases between them. CDR3 sequence: CASSLRGPDTQYF. CDR3 nucleotides: TGTGCCAGCAGTTTAAGGGGCCCAGATACGCAGTATTTT.

This clonotype was recorded at least ten times. This chain joins TRBV7-2 and TRBJ1-4; D call uncertain. The germline V gene encodes CDR1 SGHTA and CDR2 FQGNSA. Trimming shortened V by 5 bases and J by 4 bases, and 17 bases separated the two germline ends. The CDR3 contains 16 residues. The CDR3 spells CASSQGAGTINEKLFF. The CDR3 nucleotides read TGTGCCAGCAGCCAAGGCGCGGGCACAATTAATGAAAAACTGTTTTTT.

The chain couples TRBV9 to TRBJ2-2; TRBD1 matches at 7 bases. The V segment lost 3 bases and the J segment 2 bases; nucleotides outside the gene matches: 7. The CDR3 spans 16 residues. Per germline, CDR1 SGDLS and CDR2 YYNGEE. CDR3 in amino acids: CASSGIGTENTGELFF. DNA of the CDR3: TGTGCCAGCAGCGGTATCGGGACAGAAAACACCGGGGAGCTGTTTTTT.

This clonotype was detected ten times or more. The V gene is TRBV19, the J gene TRBJ2-4; a possible D gene is TRBD1 (7 bases). Germline CDR1 is LNHDA and CDR2 is SQIVND (reference sequence). The germline V and J ends were trimmed by 4 bases and 8 bases, with 15 bases remaining between them. The CDR3 runs to 14 residues. CDR3: CASSTGGFTHIQYF. The DNA of the CDR3 is TGTGCCAGTAGTACAGGGGGGTTTACGCACATTCAGTACTTC.

This chain links TRBV3-1 with TRBJ2-5; TRBD2 agrees at 15 bases. Germline V CDR1 and CDR2: LGHDT, YNNKEL (reference sequence). The CDR3 consists of 17 residues. V shed 4 bases and J 6 bases; nucleotides not matched to a gene: 9. As DNA, the CDR3 is TGTGCCAGCAGCCTCACCGGACTAGCGGGAGGGTTGCAGACCCAGTACTTC. This translates into CASSLTGLAGGLQTQYF.

On this clonotype itself: A junction boundary mismatches the germline segment, possibly from a read error. The J gene is TRBJ1-5, the V gene TRBV5-4; unclear D gene. CDR1 and CDR2 from the germline V gene are SGHNT and YYREEE (reference sequence). This CDR3 spans 14 amino acids. The CDR3 region is CACSLGYSNQPQHF. For the CDR3, the DNA is TGTGCCTGCAGCCTGGGATATAGCAATCAGCCCCAGCATTTT.

This clonotype was detected only a few times. The V and J genes are TRBV7-9 and TRBJ2-2, with 7 bases identical to TRBD1. The CDR3 length is 15 residues. CDR1 is SEHNR, CDR2 FQNEAQ, per germline (reference sequence). The V segment lost 6 bases and the J segment 5 bases; nucleotides outside the gene matches: 9. The CDR3 protein is CASRPGQVATGELFF. The CDR3 region has the DNA TGTGCCAGCAGACCAGGACAGGTCGCAACCGGGGAGCTGTTTTTT.